This TCR beta chain is from a study of beta chain features in type 1 diabetes. Overall study findings and caveats: Sequencing of cDNA might inflate the share of cells that strongly express TCR. Individuals with type 1 diabetes displayed fewer insertions and more deletions at VDJ junctions. Shortening of TCRB CDR3s, moderate but significant, appeared in all four CD4+ subsets of Type 1 diabetes patients.

Via CD45RO/CCR7/CD25/CD127/CD95/CD27, cells of the CD4+ naive, central memory, regulatory and stem cell-like memory subsets were sorted. The authors obtained over 98% purity in all sorted populations. TCRB transcripts that were expressed got sequenced, as all of the isolated RNA had been reverse transcribed. Assay used: immunoSEQ multiplex PCR; TCRdb lists only in-frame clones, some missing. Among a few hundred thousand clones listed, roughly 13% were seen once. Regarding this clone: Its specificity is not known.

The sample comprised naive CD4+ T cells from blood. The clonotype originates from a woman aged 18-30 years with type 1 diabetes.

In DNA, the CDR3 is TGTGCCAGCTCACCACGGGCCTCAGGGATAGAGACCCAGTACTTC. It translates to CASSPRASGIETQYF. V gene TRBV18 combines with J gene TRBJ2-5; D is perhaps TRBD1 (5 bases). This CDR3 spans 15 amino acids. CDR1 and CDR2 (germline): KGHSH, LQKENI. Trimming shortened V by 1 base and J by 4 bases, and 13 bases separated the two germline ends.